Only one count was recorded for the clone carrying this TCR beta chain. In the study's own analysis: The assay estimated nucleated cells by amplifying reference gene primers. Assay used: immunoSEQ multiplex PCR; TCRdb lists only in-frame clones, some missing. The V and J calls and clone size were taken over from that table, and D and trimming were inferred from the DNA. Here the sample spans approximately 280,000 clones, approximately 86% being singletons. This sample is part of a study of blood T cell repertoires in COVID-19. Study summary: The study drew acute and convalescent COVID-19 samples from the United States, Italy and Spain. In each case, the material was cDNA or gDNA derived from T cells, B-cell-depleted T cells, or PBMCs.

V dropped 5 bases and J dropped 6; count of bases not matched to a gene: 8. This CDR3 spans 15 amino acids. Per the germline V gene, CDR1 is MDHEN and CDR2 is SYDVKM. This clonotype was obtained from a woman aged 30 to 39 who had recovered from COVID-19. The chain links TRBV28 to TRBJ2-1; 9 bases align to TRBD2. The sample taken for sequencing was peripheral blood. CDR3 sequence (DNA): TGTGCCAGCAGTCTTCTTAGCGGGAGTTCCAATGAGCAGTTCTTC. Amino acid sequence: CASSLLSGSSNEQFF. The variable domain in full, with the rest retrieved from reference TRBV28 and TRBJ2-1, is DVKVTQSSRYLVKRTGEKVFLECVQDMDHENMFWYRQDPGLGLRLIYFSYDVKMKEKGDIPEGYSVSREKKERFSLILESASTNQTSMYLCASSLLSGSSNEQFFGPGTRLTVL.